The 14 T cell receptor beta chains presented below share a single source sample, sequenced in a study of T cell repertoires in cytomegalovirus infection. These receptors have no known antigen. TCRdb reprocessed the reads via MiXCR and lists one record per CDR3 protein. The sample holds over 50,000 distinct CDR3 sequences, roughly a fifth seen once. The source material was CD8+ T cells from cultured PBMCs, sampled from culture after CMV antigen stimulation. The receptors were sampled from a human donor in good health (CMV status not recorded). Some clones in this sample may be carry-over from other donors' samples.

The genes are TRBV4-2 and TRBJ1-3; D is uncertain. Trimming cost V 6 bases and J 0 bases, with 12 bases left between them. Germline V gene lookup returns CDR1 LGHNA and CDR2 YNFKEQ. This CDR3 region has 15 residues. CDR3 residues: CASSVDSNSGNTIYF. In DNA, the CDR3 is TGTGCCAGCAGTGTGGACTCCAACTCTGGAAACACCATATATTTT.

The genes are TRBV6-5 and TRBJ1-1; 9 nucleotides line up with TRBD1. CDR1 is MNHEY and CDR2 is SVGAGI in the germline V gene. V was clipped by 6 bases and J by 0 bases; unmatched bases: 8. This CDR3 region has 16 residues. The DNA for the CDR3 is TGTGCCAGCAGAAGGGACAGGGCAGTTTTGAACACTGAAGCTTTCTTT. Translating gives CASRRDRAVLNTEAFF.

The chain links TRBV7-6 to TRBJ1-2, with a possible D match to TRBD1 (5 bases). The CDR3 is 12 amino acids. The V and J ends lost 5 bases and 4 bases respectively, with 8 bases between them. Germline V CDR1 and CDR2: SGHVS, FNYEAQ. As DNA, the CDR3 is TGTGCCAGCAGCGGACAATCCTATGGCTACACCTTC. Amino acid sequence: CASSGQSYGYTF.

This clonotype was recorded many times. The chain links TRBV2 to TRBJ1-2; no clear D gene. Looked up from germline, CDR1 is SNHLY and CDR2 is FYNNEI. The CDR3 is 15 amino acids. V gave up 6 bases and J gave up 1 base, with 15 bases separating them. The CDR3 region has the DNA TGTGCCAGCAGCGCCGGGAGAGCGAATAACTATGGCTACACCTTC. Translation: CASSAGRANNYGYTF.

The V and J genes are TRBV7-2 and TRBJ1-6, with D unclear. V was clipped by 5 bases and J by 7 bases, with 15 bases between them. The CDR3 totals 15 residues. Germline V lookup: CDR1 SGHTA, CDR2 FQGNSA. CDR3 loop: CASSVRGGTNSPLHF. The CDR3, as DNA: TGTGCCAGCAGCGTCCGGGGAGGCACCAATTCACCCCTCCACTTT.

The V gene is TRBV7-9, the J gene TRBJ2-1, with D possibly matching TRBD1 (6 bases). Trimming took off 5 bases at V and 5 bases at J, with 25 bases between the two ends. In germline, CDR1 is SEHNR, CDR2 FQNEAQ (reference sequence). The CDR3 is made up of 18 amino acids. The CDR3 DNA sequence: TGTGCCAGCAGCCAACGCCCAGTGACAGGTTCTTGGAACAATGAGCAGTTCTTC. It translates to CASSQRPVTGSWNNEQFF.

This clonotype was counted only a few times. The CDR3 DNA sequence: TGTGCCAGCAGTCGGACCGAGGAACTGTTTTTT. It translates to CASSRTEELFF. The chain combines TRBV6-2 or TRBV6-3 with TRBJ1-4; no clear D gene. The V and J ends lost 5 bases and 12 bases respectively, with 10 bases between them. The CDR3 runs to 11 residues. In germline, CDR1 is MNHEY, CDR2 SVGEGT.

This clonotype was seen a few times. The V gene is TRBV7-9, the J gene TRBJ1-5; 7 nucleotides agree with TRBD1. The ends lost 5 bases at V and 4 bases at J; junction bases unmatched: 8. CDR1 is SEHNR, CDR2 FQNEAQ, per germline (reference sequence). There are 15 residues in the CDR3. CDR3 sequence: CASSTEDRFNQPQHF. CDR3 in DNA: TGTGCCAGCAGCACCGAGGACAGGTTTAATCAGCCCCAGCATTTT.

This chain links TRBV4-1 with TRBJ1-2; 7 bases line up with TRBD1. V dropped 6 bases and J dropped 2; count of bases not matched to a gene: 6. The CDR3 is made up of 14 amino acids. Germline V gene lookup returns CDR1 MGHRA and CDR2 YSYEKL. The CDR3 loop reads CASSRDSYNYGYTF. The CDR3 DNA reads as TGCGCCAGCAGTAGGGACAGCTACAACTATGGCTACACCTTC.

This clonotype was seen more than once but under ten times. The V gene is TRBV12-3 or TRBV12-4, the J gene TRBJ2-1; D call uncertain. Trimming stripped 7 bases from V and 3 bases from J, with 13 bases between. The CDR3 consists of 14 residues. The CDR3 sequence is CASTTHRIYNEQFF. The CDR3, as DNA: TGTGCCAGCACCACGCATCGGATCTACAATGAGCAGTTCTTC.

In this sample, this clonotype turned up once. This chain links TRBV13 with TRBJ2-1; perhaps TRBD1 as D (6 bases). The CDR3 runs to 14 residues. Trimming removed 3 bases from V and 6 bases from J, with 12 bases in between. CDR1 PRHDT and CDR2 FYEKMQ come from the germline V gene (reference sequence). DNA of the CDR3: TGTGCCAGCAGCTTTGGGGACACCGGCAATGAGCAGTTCTTC. Its protein is CASSFGDTGNEQFF.

This clonotype showed up just a few times. The V gene is TRBV6-5, the J gene TRBJ2-3; 11 positions agree with TRBD1. Germline V gene lookup returns CDR1 MNHEY and CDR2 SVGAGI. The CDR3 loop spans 14 amino acids. Unmatched junction bases numbered 1, after V lost 4 bases and J lost 4 bases. The CDR3 DNA reads as TGTGCCAGCAGTTCGGGACAGGGGGCAGATACGCAGTATTTT. As protein: CASSSGQGADTQYF.

The rearrangement joins TRBV7-8 to TRBJ1-5; tentatively, D is TRBD1 (5 bases). The ends were cut back, 0 bases at V and 2 bases at J, with 17 bases in the middle. The CDR3 extends over 18 amino acids. Germline CDR1 is SGHVS and CDR2 is FQNEAQ. In nucleotides, the CDR3 is TGTGCCAGCAGCTTAGCGACAAGAGGGACCTATGGCAATCAGCCCCAGCATTTT. Its protein is CASSLATRGTYGNQPQHF.

V usage is TRBV7-2 and J usage is TRBJ1-5; D perhaps matches TRBD1 (5 bases). Germline V gene data show CDR1 as SGHTA and CDR2 as FQGNSA. V lost 0 bases and J lost 1, with 10 bases in between. This CDR3 spans 16 amino acids. The DNA for the CDR3 is TGTGCCAGCAGCTTAGCAGGGGCTCTGAGCAATCAGCCCCAGCATTTT. Its protein product is CASSLAGALSNQPQHF.